The 17 T cell receptor delta chains in this list originate from one sample, sequenced in a study of Vδ1+ human thymocytes. Study-level results: In the thymus, TRG and TRD repertoires looked highly polyclonal with Gaussian CDR3 lengths.

RNA was extracted from the cells and then reverse transcribed. CDR3 amplicons came from multiplex PCR with pooled V-gene forward and constant-region reverse primers. TCRdb redid the clone calls on the multiplex PCR reads with CATT. This sample has about 75,000 delta-chain clones, with approximately 30% found just once. The antigens these receptors bind are not known. Sequencing was carried out using Vdelta1+ gamma-delta thymocytes from the thymus. Subset indicated: FACS-sorted CD3+ TCRalphabeta- TCRVdelta1+ TCRVdelta2- thymocytes. The receptors shown here come from a boy younger than two who had congenital heart surgery.

The chain links TRDV1 to TRDJ1; 8 bases are a match to TRDD3. Per germline, CDR1 TSWWSYY and CDR2 QGS. CDR3 length equals 18 residues. The V segment lost 5 bases and the J segment 0 bases; nucleotides outside the gene matches: 14. The DNA for the CDR3 is TGTGCTCTTGGGCAAAAAGGGGTTCTGGGGGACAACACCGATAAACTCATCTTT. Translating it yields CALGQKGVLGDNTDKLIF.

Note on this clone: The junction departs from the called germline gene at one end, perhaps through a read error. This rearrangement joins TRDV1 to TRDJ1; weak D call: TRDD3 (5 bases). CDR1 and CDR2 (germline): TSWWSYY, QGS. The CDR3 totals 15 residues. CDR3 DNA sequence: TGTGCACTTGGGGTGCTAGCGATCACTACCCCTCCTCTCATCTTT. This codes for CALGVLAITTPPLIF.

Only a few counts were recorded for this clone. The chain uses TRDV1 and TRDJ1; 11 bases fit TRDD3. CDR1 and CDR2 (germline): TSWWSYY, QGS. Trimming cost V 5 bases and J 0 bases; bases outside gene matches: 17. The CDR3 sequence is 20 residues long. CDR3 sequence reads: CALGKGSTLLGDTYTDKLIF. CDR3 DNA sequence: TGTGCTCTTGGGAAAGGCAGTACCCTCTTGGGGGATACGTACACCGATAAACTCATCTTT.

This chain joins TRDV2 and TRDJ1, with 11 bases that match TRDD3. V was clipped by 3 bases and J by 0 bases; unmatched bases: 29. The CDR3 is made up of 24 amino acids. The V gene's germline CDR1 is GEAIGNYY and CDR2 EKD. The CDR3 spells CACDPMHWGIADGKWDDNTDKLIF. The CDR3 DNA reads as TGTGCCTGTGACCCTATGCACTGGGGGATAGCAGACGGAAAGTGGGATGACAACACCGATAAACTCATCTTT.

This clone was detected a few times. The genes are TRDV2 and TRDJ1; D gene unclear. The CDR3 spans 19 residues. Looked up from germline, CDR1 is GEAIGNYY and CDR2 is EKD. V gave up 0 bases and J gave up 2 bases, with 24 bases separating them. CDR3: CACDTGFPPVPRITDKLIF. CDR3 DNA: TGTGCCTGTGACACCGGTTTCCCCCCAGTGCCGCGTATAACCGATAAACTCATCTTT.

The chain links TRDV1 to TRDJ1, with D maybe TRDD2 (9 bases). There are 23 residues in the CDR3. Germline CDR1 reads TSWWSYY; CDR2 reads QGS. Trimming removed 1 base from V and 0 bases from J, with 33 bases in between. DNA of the CDR3: TGTGCTCTTGGGGAACGATACCTTCCTACGATAGAGATGGAACTGGGGGACACCGATAAACTCATCTTT. It translates to CALGERYLPTIEMELGDTDKLIF.

Of note for this clone: With a much larger clone just one base away, this may be a read error. V and J are TRDV2 and TRDJ1; tentatively, D is TRDD3 (6 bases). There are 14 residues in the CDR3. CDR1 and CDR2 from the germline V gene are GEAIGNYY and EKD. V was shortened by 9 bases and J by 5 bases, with 21 bases between the two germline ends. In nucleotides, the CDR3 is TGTGCCCCCTCCGGAGGGGATCCTAATGATAAACTCATCTTT. This codes for CAPSGGDPNDKLIF.

This clone was counted between two and nine times. The chain carries TRDV1 and TRDJ1; TRDD3 matches at 9 bases. Germline CDR1 TSWWSYY, CDR2 QGS. CDR3 length: 21 amino acids. Germline trimming cut 2 bases from V and 0 bases from J; bases unmatched to any gene: 19. CDR3 protein: CALGEGWLPAGGSPYTDKLIF. The CDR3 nucleotides read TGTGCTCTTGGGGAAGGGTGGCTCCCCGCTGGGGGATCACCGTACACCGATAAACTCATCTTT.

About this clone itself: Other DNA sequences within the sample encode an identical CDR3. This sequence joins TRDV1 and TRDJ1; possible D gene TRDD2, 6 bases. Germline CDR1 is TSWWSYY and CDR2 is QGS. This CDR3 has 14 amino acids. Between the trimmed V and J ends, which lost 5 bases and 8 bases, there was a span of 18 bases. CDR3 amino acids: CALGLRGLPLKLIF. The DNA for the CDR3 is TGTGCTCTTGGGCTACGAGGGCTTCCTTTAAAACTCATCTTT.

The chain carries TRDV1 and TRDJ1; TRDD2 is a possible D gene (5 bases). Trimming cost V 3 bases and J 5 bases, with 16 bases left between them. CDR1 and CDR2 from the germline V gene are TSWWSYY and QGS. This CDR3 spans 15 amino acids. The CDR3 region has the DNA TGTGCTCTTGGGGATAACCTACGCCCGCCTGATAAACTCATCTTT. It codes for CALGDNLRPPDKLIF.

A few counts support this clone. The rearrangement joins TRDV1 to TRDJ1; D ambiguous. V lost 1 base and J lost 4, with 19 bases in between. The CDR3 runs 17 residues. Germline CDR1 reads TSWWSYY; CDR2 reads QGS. The CDR3 nucleotides are TGTGCTCTTGGGGAACGGCCTAGAAGTGGCCCAGTCGATAAACTCATCTTT. This translates into CALGERPRSGPVDKLIF.

The table lists this clone with a few counts. The rearrangement uses TRDV1 and TRDJ1, with 9 bases aligning to TRDD3. CDR1 and CDR2 from the germline V gene are TSWWSYY and QGS. The V and J ends lost 1 base and 0 bases, in that order; junction bases with no gene match: 21. The CDR3 spans 22 residues. CDR3 nucleotide sequence: TGTGCTCTTGGGGAACCCCACCGGCAACTGGGGGAACGCCGTACGTACACCGATAAACTCATCTTT. Its translation: CALGEPHRQLGERRTYTDKLIF.

This clone was found a few times. The chain employs TRDV1 and TRDJ1; 7 bases are a match to TRDD2. The CDR3 spans 20 residues. V was clipped by 2 bases and J by 1 base; unmatched bases: 19. The V gene's germline CDR1 is TSWWSYY and CDR2 QGS. CDR3 protein: CALGETEFLRKGAATDKLIF. In DNA, the CDR3 is TGTGCTCTTGGGGAAACGGAGTTCCTACGGAAGGGGGCCGCCACCGATAAACTCATCTTT.

This clone showed up just a few times. The chain recombines TRDV1 with TRDJ1; D not certain. This CDR3 has 15 residues. Trimming left V 3 bases short and J 3 bases short, with 14 bases between. Germline loops: CDR1 TSWWSYY, CDR2 QGS. CDR3 nucleotides: TGTGCTCTTGGGGAGATGGGTCGATCAGCCGATAAACTCATCTTT. As protein: CALGEMGRSADKLIF.

This clone is labeled as medium-sized. The rearrangement uses TRDV2 and TRDJ1; 8 bases align to TRDD3. The CDR3 length is 12 residues. The V and J ends lost 3 bases and 9 bases, in that order; junction bases with no gene match: 5. Germline V CDR1 and CDR2: GEAIGNYY, EKD. The CDR3 loop reads CACDWGMQQLIF. The CDR3 region has the DNA TGTGCCTGTGACTGGGGGATGCAGCAACTCATCTTT.

The V gene is TRDV1, the J gene TRDJ1, with 10 bases matching TRDD3. Germline V CDR1 and CDR2: TSWWSYY, QGS. The CDR3 spans 21 residues. The junction had 20 bases not matched to a gene; V was cut back by 4 bases and J by 0 bases. The CDR3 loop is CALGGTLGGGYPQLYTDKLIF. The DNA of the CDR3 is TGTGCTCTTGGGGGTACCCTTGGTGGGGGATACCCGCAATTGTACACCGATAAACTCATCTTT.

In its sample, this clone was seen a few times. J is TRDJ1 and V is TRDV1; 10 bases align to TRDD3. The trim removed 3 bases at V and 1 base at J, leaving 23 bases unmatched. Germline lookup yields CDR1 TSWWSYY and CDR2 QGS. This CDR3 has 22 amino acids. This CDR3 reads CALGDAGLMAFRTGGFTDKLIF. In DNA, the CDR3 is TGTGCTCTTGGGGATGCCGGGTTAATGGCCTTCCGAACTGGGGGATTCACCGATAAACTCATCTTT.